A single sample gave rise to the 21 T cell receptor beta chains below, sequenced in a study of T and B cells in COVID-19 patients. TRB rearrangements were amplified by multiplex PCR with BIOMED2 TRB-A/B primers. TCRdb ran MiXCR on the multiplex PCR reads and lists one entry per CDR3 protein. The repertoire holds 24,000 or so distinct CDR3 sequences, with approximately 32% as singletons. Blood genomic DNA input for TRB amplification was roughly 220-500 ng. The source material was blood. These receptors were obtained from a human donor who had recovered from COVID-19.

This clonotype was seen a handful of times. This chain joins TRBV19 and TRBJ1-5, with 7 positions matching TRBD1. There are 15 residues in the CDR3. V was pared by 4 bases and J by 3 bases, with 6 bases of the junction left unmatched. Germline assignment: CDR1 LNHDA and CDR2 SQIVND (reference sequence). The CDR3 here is CASSTRQGLNQPQHF. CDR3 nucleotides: TGTGCCAGTAGTACGCGACAGGGTCTCAATCAGCCCCAGCATTTT. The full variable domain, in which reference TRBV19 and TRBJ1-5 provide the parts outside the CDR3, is DGGITQSPKYLFRKEGQNVTLSCEQNLNHDAMYWYRQDPGQGLRLIYYSQIVNDFQKGDIAEGYSVSREKKESFPLTVTSAQKNPTAFYLCASSTRQGLNQPQHFGDGTRLSIL.

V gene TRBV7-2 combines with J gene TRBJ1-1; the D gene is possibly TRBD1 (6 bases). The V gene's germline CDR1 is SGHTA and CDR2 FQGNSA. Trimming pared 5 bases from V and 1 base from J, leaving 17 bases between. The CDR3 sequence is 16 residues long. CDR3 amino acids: CASSTRRGGGNTEAFF. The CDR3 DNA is TGTGCCAGCAGCACCAGACGAGGGGGGGGGAACACTGAAGCTTTCTTT.

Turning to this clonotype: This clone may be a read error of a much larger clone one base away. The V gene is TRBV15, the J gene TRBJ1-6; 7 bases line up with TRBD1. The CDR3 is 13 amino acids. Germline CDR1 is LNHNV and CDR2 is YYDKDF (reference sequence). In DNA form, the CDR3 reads TGTGCCTCCAGCAGGGACAGAGGGTCACCCCTCCACTTT. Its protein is CASSRDRGSPLHF.

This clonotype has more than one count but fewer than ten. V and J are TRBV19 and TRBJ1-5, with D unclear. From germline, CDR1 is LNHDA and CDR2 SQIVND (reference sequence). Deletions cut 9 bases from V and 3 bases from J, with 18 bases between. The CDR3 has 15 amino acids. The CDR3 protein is CASTPAAGFNQPQHF. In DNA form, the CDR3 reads TGTGCCAGCACTCCGGCAGCCGGCTTCAATCAGCCCCAGCATTTT.

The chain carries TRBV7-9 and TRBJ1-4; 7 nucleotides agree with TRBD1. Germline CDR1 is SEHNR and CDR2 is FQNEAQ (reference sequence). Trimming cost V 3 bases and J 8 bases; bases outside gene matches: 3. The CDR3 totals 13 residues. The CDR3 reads CASSLTGPEKLFF. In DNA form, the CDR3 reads TGTGCCAGCAGCTTGACAGGGCCGGAAAAACTGTTTTTT.

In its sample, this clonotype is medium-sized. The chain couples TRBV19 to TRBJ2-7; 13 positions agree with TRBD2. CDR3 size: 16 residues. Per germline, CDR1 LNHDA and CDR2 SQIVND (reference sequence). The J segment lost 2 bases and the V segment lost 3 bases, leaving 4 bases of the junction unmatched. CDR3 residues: CASSIGLAGEAYEQYF. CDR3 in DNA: TGTGCCAGTAGTATCGGACTAGCGGGAGAGGCCTACGAGCAGTACTTC.

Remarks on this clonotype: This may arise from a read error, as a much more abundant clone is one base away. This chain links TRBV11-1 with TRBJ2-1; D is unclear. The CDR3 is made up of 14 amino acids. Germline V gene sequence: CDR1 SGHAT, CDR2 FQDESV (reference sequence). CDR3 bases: TGTGCCAGCAGCCCAGGCGGCTCCTACAATGAGAAGTTCTTC. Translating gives CASSPGGSYNEKFF.

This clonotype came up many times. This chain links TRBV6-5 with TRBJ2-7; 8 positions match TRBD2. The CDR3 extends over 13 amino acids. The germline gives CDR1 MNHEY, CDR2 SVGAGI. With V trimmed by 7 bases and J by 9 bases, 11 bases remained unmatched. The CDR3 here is CASTNGAGEGQYF. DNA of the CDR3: TGTGCCAGCACAAACGGAGCGGGAGAAGGGCAGTACTTC.

CDR3 in amino acids: CASIIAPGGEQYF. The CDR3 coding sequence is TGTGCCAGCATAATAGCCCCAGGGGGCGAGCAGTACTTC. The V call is TRBV6-5, the J call TRBJ2-7; TRBD1 matches 7 bases. The CDR3 consists of 13 residues. Trimming at V came to 7 bases and at J to 6 bases, leaving 9 bases not matched to a gene. From germline, CDR1 is MNHEY and CDR2 SVGAGI.

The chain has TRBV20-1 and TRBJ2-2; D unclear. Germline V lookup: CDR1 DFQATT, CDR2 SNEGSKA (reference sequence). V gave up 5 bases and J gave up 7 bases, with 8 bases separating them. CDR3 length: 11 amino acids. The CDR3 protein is CSAPLHGELFF. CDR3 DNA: TGCAGTGCTCCATTGCACGGGGAGCTGTTTTTT.

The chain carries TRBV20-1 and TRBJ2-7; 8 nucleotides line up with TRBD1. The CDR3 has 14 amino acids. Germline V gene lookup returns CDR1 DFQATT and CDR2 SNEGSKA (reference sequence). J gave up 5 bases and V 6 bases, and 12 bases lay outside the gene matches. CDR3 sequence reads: CSALRTGLTDEQYF. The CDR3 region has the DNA TGCAGTGCCCTCCGGACAGGGCTGACGGACGAGCAGTACTTC.

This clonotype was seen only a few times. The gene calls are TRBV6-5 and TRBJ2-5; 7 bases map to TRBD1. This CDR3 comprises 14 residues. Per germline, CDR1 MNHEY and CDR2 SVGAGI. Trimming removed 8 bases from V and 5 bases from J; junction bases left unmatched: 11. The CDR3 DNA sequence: TGTGCCAGCGGGCTTCCCGGGACAGCGGAGACCCAGTACTTC. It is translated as CASGLPGTAETQYF.

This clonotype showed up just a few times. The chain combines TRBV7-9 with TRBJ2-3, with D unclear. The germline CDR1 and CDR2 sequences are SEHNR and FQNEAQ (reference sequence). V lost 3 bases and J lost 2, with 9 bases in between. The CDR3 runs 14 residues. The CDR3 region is CASSFYRTTDTQYF. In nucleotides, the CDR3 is TGTGCCAGCAGCTTCTACAGAACCACAGATACGCAGTATTTT.

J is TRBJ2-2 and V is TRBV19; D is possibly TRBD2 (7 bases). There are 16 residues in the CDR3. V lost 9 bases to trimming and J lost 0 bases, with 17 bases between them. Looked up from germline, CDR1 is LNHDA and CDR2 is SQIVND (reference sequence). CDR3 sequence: CASSQRGGSNTGELFF. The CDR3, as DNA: TGTGCCAGCAGCCAAAGGGGGGGTTCGAACACCGGGGAGCTGTTTTTT.

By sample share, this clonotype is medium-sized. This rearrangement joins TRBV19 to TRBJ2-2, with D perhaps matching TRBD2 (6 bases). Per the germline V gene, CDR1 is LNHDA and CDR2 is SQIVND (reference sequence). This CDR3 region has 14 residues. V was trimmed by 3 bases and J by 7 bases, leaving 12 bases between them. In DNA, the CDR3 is TGTGCCAGTAGTATGACTAGTCGTATCGGGGAGCTGTTTTTT. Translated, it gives CASSMTSRIGELFF.

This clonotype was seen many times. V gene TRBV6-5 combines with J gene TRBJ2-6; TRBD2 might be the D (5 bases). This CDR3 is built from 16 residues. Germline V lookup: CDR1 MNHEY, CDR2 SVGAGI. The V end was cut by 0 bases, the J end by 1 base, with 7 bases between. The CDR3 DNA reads TGTGCCAGCAGTTACTCGACGGGATCTGGGGCCAACGTCCTGACTTTC. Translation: CASSYSTGSGANVLTF.

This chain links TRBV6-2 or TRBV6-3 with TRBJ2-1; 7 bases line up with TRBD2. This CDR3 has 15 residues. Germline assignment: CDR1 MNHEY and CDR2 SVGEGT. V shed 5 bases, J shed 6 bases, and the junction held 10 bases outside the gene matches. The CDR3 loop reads CASSPGGGPRNEQFF. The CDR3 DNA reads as TGTGCCAGCAGTCCGGGGGGAGGGCCCCGCAATGAGCAGTTCTTC.

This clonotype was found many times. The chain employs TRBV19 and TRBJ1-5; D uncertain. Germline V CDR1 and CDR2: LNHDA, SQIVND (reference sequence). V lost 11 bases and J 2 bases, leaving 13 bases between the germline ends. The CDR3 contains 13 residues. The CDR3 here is CAPGPEGNQPQHF. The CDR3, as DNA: TGTGCCCCGGGCCCCGAGGGCAATCAGCCCCAGCATTTT.

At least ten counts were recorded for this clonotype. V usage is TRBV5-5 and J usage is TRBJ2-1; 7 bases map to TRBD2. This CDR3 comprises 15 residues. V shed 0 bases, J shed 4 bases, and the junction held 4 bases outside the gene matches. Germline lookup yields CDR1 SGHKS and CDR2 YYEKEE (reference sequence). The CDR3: CASSLAWGGYNEQFF. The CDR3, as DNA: TGTGCCAGCAGCTTGGCCTGGGGGGGTTACAATGAGCAGTTCTTC.

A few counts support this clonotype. CDR3 bases: TGTGCCAGCTCACTTCAGGGAGGGGGCAATCAGCCCCAGCATTTT. Translating it yields CASSLQGGGNQPQHF. The chain is built from TRBV18 and TRBJ1-5, with D possibly being TRBD1 (5 bases). The CDR3 length is 15 residues. Germline V CDR1 and CDR2: KGHSH, LQKENI. V was clipped by 4 bases and J by 2 bases, with 12 bases between them.

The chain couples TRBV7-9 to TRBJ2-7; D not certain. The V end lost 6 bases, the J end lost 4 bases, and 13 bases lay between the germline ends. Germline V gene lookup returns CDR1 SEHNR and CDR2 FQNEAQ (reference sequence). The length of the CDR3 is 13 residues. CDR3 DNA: TGTGCCAGCAGAGGGCCGCCGAGTTACGAGCAGTACTTC. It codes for CASRGPPSYEQYF.